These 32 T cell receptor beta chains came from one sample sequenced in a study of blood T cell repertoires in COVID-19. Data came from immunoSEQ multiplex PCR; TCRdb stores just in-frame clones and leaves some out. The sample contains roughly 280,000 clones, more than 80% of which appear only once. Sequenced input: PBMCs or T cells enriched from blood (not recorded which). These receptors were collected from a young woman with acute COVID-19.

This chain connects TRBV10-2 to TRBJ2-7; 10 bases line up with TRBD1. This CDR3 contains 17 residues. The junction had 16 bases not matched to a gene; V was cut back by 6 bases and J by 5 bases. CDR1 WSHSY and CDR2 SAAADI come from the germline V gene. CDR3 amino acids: CASSKYPAGTGEHEQYF. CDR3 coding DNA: TGCGCCAGCAGCAAGTACCCCGCCGGGACAGGGGAGCACGAGCAGTACTTC.

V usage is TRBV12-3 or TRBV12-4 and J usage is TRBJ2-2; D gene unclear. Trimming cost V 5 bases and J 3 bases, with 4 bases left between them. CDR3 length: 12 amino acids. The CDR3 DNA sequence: TGTGCCAGCAGTCGGGACACCGGGGAGCTGTTTTTT. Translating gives CASSRDTGELFF.

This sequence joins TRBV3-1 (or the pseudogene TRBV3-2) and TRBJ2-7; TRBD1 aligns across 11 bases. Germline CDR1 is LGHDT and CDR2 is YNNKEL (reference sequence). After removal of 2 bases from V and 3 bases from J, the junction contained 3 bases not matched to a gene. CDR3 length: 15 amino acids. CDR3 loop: CASSQMGTGGYEQYF. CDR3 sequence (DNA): TGTGCCAGCAGCCAAATGGGGACAGGGGGCTACGAGCAGTACTTC.

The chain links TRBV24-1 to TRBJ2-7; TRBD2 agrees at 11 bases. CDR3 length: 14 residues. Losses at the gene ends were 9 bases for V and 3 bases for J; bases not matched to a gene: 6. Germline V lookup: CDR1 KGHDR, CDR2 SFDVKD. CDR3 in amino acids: CATSGTSGGYEQYF. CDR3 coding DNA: TGTGCCACCTCGGGGACTAGCGGTGGCTACGAGCAGTACTTC.

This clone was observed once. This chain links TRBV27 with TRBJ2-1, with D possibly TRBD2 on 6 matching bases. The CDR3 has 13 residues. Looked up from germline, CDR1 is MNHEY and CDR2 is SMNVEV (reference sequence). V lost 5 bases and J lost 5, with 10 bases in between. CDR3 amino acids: CASSVGLNNEQFF. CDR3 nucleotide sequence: TGTGCCAGCAGTGTGGGACTTAACAATGAGCAGTTCTTC.

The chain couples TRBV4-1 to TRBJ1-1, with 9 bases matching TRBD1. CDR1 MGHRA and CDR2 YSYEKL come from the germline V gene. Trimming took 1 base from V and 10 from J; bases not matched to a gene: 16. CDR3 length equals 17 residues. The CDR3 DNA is TGCGCCAGCAGCCAAGCCGGGACAGGGACCAGGGACAGGGTAGCTTTCTTT. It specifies CASSQAGTGTRDRVAFF.

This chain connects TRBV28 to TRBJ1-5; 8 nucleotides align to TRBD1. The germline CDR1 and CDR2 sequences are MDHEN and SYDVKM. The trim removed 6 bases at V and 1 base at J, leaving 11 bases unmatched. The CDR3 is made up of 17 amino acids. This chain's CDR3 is CASSSDSGGGSNQPQHF. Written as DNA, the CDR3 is TGTGCCAGCAGCTCGGACTCAGGGGGCGGGAGCAATCAGCCCCAGCATTTT.

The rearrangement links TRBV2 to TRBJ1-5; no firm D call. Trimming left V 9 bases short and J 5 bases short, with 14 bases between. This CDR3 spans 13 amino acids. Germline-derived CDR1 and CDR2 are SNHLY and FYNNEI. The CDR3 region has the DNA TGTGCCAGTGCGGAAATGGAGGATCAGCCCCAGCATTTT. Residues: CASAEMEDQPQHF.

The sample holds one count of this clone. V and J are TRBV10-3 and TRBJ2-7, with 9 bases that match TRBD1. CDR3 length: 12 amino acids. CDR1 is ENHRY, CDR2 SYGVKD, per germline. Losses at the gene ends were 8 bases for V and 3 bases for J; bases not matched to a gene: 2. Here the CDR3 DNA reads TGTGCCATCCGGGACAGGGACTACGAGCAGTACTTC. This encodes CAIRDRDYEQYF.

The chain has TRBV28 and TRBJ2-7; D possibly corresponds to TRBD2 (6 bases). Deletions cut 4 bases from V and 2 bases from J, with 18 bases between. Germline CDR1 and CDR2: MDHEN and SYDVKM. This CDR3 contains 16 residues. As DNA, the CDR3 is TGTGCCAGCAGTTCCCCCACCTCAGGACTAACCTACGAGCAGTACTTC. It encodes CASSSPTSGLTYEQYF.

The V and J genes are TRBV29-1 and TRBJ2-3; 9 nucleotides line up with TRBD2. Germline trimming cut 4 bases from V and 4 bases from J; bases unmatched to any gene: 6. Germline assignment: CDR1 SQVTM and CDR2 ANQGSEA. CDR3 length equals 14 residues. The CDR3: CSVGFSGSSDTQYF. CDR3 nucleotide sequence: TGCAGCGTTGGTTTTAGCGGGAGCTCAGATACGCAGTATTTT.

The CDR3 reads CASRVAGTSDTQYF. The CDR3 DNA is TGTGCCAGCAGGGTAGCGGGAACGTCGGATACGCAGTATTTT. The rearrangement links TRBV6-5 to TRBJ2-3, with 8 bases aligning to TRBD2. The CDR3 extends over 14 amino acids. Trimming took 6 bases from V and 6 from J; bases not matched to a gene: 8. CDR1 MNHEY and CDR2 SVGAGI come from the germline V gene.

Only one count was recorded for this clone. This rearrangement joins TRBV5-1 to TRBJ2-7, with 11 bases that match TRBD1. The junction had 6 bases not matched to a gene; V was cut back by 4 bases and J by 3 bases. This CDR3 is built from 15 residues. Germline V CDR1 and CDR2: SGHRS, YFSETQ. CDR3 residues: CASSPWTGGGYEQYF. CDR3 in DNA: TGCGCCAGCAGCCCATGGACAGGGGGCGGCTACGAGCAGTACTTC.

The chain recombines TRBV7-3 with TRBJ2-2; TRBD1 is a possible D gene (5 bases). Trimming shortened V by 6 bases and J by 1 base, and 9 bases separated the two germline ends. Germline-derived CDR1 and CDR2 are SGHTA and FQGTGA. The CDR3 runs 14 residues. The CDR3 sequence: CASSLDRNTGELFF. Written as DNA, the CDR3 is TGTGCCAGCAGTCTTGACAGGAACACCGGGGAGCTGTTTTTT.

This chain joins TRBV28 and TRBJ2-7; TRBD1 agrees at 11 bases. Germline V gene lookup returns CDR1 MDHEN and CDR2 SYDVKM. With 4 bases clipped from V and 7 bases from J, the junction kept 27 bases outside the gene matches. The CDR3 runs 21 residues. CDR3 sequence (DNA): TGTGCCAGCAGTTGGCCCCCGGGGGACAGGGGGAAGGTAGCGGGAGTTGAAGAGCAGTACTTC. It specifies CASSWPPGDRGKVAGVEEQYF. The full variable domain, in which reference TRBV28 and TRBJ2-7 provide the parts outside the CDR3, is DVKVTQSSRYLVKRTGEKVFLECVQDMDHENMFWYRQDPGLGLRLIYFSYDVKMKEKGDIPEGYSVSREKKERFSLILESASTNQTSMYLCASSWPPGDRGKVAGVEEQYFGPGTRLTVT.

The CDR3 nucleotides read TGTGCCAGCAGTACCCTAGCGGTTGTCACCGGGGAGCTGTTTTTT. Translating it yields CASSTLAVVTGELFF. This sequence joins TRBV2 and TRBJ2-2; TRBD2 agrees at 7 bases. CDR3 length: 15 amino acids. Germline V CDR1 and CDR2: SNHLY, FYNNEI. V was pared by 5 bases and J by 4 bases, with 7 bases of the junction left unmatched.

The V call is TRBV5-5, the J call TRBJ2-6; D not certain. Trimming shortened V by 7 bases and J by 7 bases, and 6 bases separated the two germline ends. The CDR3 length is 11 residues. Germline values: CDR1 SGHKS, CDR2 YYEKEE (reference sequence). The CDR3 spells CASELANVLTF. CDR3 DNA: TGTGCCAGCGAGTTAGCCAACGTCCTGACTTTC. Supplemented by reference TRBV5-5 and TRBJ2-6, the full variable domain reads DAGVTQSPTHLIKTRGQQVTLRCSPISGHKSVSWYQQVLGQGPQFIFQYYEKEERGRGNFPDRFSARQFPNYSSELNVNALLLGDSALYLCASELANVLTFGAGSRLTVL.

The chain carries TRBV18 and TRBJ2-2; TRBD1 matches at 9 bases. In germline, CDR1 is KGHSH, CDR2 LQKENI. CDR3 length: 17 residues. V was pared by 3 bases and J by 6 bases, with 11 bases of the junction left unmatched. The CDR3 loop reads CASSPLEGQGIAGELFF. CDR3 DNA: TGTGCCAGCTCACCTTTGGAGGGACAGGGTATCGCCGGGGAGCTGTTTTTT.

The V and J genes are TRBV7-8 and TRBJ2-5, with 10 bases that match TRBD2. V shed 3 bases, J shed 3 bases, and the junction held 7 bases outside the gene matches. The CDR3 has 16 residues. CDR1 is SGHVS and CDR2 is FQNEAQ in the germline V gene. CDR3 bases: TGTGCCAGCAGCTTGCCTAGCGGGAGTGGGGAAGAGACCCAGTACTTC. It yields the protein CASSLPSGSGEETQYF.

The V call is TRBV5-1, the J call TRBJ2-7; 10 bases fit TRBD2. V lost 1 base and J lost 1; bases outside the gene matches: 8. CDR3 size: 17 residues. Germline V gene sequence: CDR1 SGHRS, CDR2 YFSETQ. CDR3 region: CASSLSPSGGTSYEQYF. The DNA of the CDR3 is TGCGCCAGCAGCTTGTCTCCTAGCGGGGGTACTTCCTACGAGCAGTACTTC.

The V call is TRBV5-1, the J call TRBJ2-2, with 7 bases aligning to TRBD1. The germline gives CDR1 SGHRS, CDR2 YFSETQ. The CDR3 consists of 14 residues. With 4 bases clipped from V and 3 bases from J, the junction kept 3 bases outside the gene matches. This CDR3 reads CASSRDRDTGELFF. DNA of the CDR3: TGCGCCAGCAGCCGGGACAGAGACACCGGGGAGCTGTTTTTT.

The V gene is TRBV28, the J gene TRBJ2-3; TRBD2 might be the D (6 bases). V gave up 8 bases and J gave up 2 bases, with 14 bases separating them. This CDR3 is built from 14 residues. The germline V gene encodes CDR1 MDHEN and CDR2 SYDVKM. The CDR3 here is CASGLAEDTDTQYF. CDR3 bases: TGTGCCAGCGGGTTAGCGGAAGACACAGATACGCAGTATTTT.

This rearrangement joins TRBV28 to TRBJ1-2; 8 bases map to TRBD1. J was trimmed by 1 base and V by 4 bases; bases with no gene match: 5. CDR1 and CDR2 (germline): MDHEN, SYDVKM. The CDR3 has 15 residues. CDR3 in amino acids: CASSSTGEGNYGYTF. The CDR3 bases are TGTGCCAGCAGTTCGACAGGGGAAGGTAACTATGGCTACACCTTC.

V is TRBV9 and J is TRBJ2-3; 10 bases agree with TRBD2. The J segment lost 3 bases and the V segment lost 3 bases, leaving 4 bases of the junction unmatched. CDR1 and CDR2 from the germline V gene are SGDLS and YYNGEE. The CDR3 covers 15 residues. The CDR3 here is CASSGGLAITDTQYF. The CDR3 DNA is TGTGCCAGCAGCGGGGGACTAGCGATAACAGATACGCAGTATTTT.

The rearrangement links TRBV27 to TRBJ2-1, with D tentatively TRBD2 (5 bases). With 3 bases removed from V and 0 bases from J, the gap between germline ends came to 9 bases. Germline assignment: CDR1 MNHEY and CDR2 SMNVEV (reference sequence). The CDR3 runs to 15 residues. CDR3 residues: CASSFKRDSYNEQFF. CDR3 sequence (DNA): TGTGCCAGCAGTTTTAAGAGGGACTCCTACAATGAGCAGTTCTTC.

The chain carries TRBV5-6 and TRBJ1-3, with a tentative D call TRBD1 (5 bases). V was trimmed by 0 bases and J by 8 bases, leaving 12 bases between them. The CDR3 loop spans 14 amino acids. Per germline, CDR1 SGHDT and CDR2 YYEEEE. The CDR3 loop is CASSLDGRGDTIYF. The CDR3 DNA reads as TGTGCCAGCAGCTTGGACGGGAGGGGTGACACCATATATTTT.

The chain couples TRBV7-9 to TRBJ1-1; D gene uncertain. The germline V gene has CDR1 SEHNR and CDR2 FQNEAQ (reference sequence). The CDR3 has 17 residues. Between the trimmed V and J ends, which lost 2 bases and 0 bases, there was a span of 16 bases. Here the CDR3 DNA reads TGTGCCAGCAGCTTATTCCATCTTTCGAGCCTGAACACTGAAGCTTTCTTT. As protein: CASSLFHLSSLNTEAFF. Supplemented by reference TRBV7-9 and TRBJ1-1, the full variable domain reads DTGVSQNPRHKITKRGQNVTFRCDPISEHNRLYWYRQTLGQGPEFLTYFQNEAQLEKSRLLSDRFSAERPKGSFSTLEIQRTEQGDSAMYLCASSLFHLSSLNTEAFFGQGTRLTVV.

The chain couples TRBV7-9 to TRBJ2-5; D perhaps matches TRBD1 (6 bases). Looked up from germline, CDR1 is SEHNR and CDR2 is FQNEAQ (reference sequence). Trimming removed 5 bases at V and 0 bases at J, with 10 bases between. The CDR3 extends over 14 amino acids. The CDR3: CASSPRTDQETQYF. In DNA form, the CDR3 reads TGTGCCAGCAGCCCTAGGACAGACCAAGAGACCCAGTACTTC.

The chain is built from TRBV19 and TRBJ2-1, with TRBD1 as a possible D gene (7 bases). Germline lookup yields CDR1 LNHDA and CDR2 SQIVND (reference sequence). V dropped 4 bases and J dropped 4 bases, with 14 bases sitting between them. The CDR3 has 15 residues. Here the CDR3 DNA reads TGTGCCAGTAGTACCCAGGGGGGATCATACAATGAGCAGTTCTTC. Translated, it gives CASSTQGGSYNEQFF. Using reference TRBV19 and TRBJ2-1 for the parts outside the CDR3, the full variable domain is DGGITQSPKYLFRKEGQNVTLSCEQNLNHDAMYWYRQDPGQGLRLIYYSQIVNDFQKGDIAEGYSVSREKKESFPLTVTSAQKNPTAFYLCASSTQGGSYNEQFFGPGTRLTVL.

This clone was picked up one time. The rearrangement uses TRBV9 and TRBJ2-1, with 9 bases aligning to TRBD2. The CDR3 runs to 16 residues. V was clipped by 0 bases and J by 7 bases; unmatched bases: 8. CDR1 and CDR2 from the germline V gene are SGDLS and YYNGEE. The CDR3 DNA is TGTGCCAGCAGCGTAGGAGGTAGCGGGAGTTGGAATGAGCAGTTCTTC. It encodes CASSVGGSGSWNEQFF.

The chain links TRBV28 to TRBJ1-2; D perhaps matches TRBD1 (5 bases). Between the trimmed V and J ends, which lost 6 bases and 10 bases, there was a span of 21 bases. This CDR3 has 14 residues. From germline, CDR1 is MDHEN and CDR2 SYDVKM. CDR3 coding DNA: TGTGCCAGCAGCGGGGGAGGAGACTGGAGGGACTACACCTTC. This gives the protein CASSGGGDWRDYTF.

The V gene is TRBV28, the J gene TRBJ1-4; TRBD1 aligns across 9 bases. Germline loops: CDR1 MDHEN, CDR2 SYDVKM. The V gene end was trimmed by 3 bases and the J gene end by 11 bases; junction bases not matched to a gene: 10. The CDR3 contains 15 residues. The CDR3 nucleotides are TGTGCCAGCAGTTTGGTGACAGGGGGAGGATGGAAACTGTTTTTT. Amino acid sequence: CASSLVTGGGWKLFF.